Following are 5 T cell receptor beta chains from one sample sequenced in a study of beta chain features in type 1 diabetes. These receptors' targets are unknown. Points from the study as a whole: Researchers report that Type 1 diabetes patients had moderately but significantly shorter TCRB CDR3s across all four CD4+ subsets.

What was sequenced were expressed TCRB transcripts, since all of the isolated RNA had been reverse transcribed. Assay used: immunoSEQ multiplex PCR; TCRdb lists only in-frame clones, some missing. The repertoire consists of almost 350,000 clones, with approximately 10% occurring once and the leading ten covering 1%. The sequencing sample was made of central memory CD4+ T cells from blood. The receptors were sampled from a young man with type 1 diabetes.

This clone was picked up a small number of times. V gene TRBV6-5 combines with J gene TRBJ1-1; 7 bases align to TRBD1. V trimming: 4 bases; J trimming: 12 bases; junction bases outside the gene matches: 17. CDR1 MNHEY and CDR2 SVGAGI come from the germline V gene. The CDR3 contains 15 residues. The CDR3 DNA follows: TGTGCCAGCAGTTCCGGACAGGTTAATGGGCAAAAACCTTTCTTT. Protein sequence: CASSSGQVNGQKPFF.

The table lists this clone with a count of one. The V call is TRBV5-4, the J call TRBJ2-1; 10 nucleotides line up with TRBD2. Looked up from germline, CDR1 is SGHNT and CDR2 is YYREEE (reference sequence). The CDR3 is 18 residues long. J gave up 2 bases and V 3 bases, and 11 bases lay outside the gene matches. DNA for the CDR3: TGTGCCAGCAGCTCTGCCCGGGCTAGCGGGGGTACCTACAATGAGCAGTTCTTC. Protein product: CASSSARASGGTYNEQFF.

A note on this clone: An end of the junction differs from the germline gene, which may be a read error. Other DNA sequences in this sample translate to the same CDR3. The chain uses TRBV11-2 and TRBJ2-5, with 9 nucleotides matching TRBD1. CDR1 is SGHAT, CDR2 FQNNGV, per germline. The CDR3 loop spans 13 amino acids. The CDR3 region is CASSQDRGQTQYF. The CDR3 bases are TGCGCCAGCAGCCAGGACAGGGGCCAGACCCAGTACTTC.

The chain combines TRBV4-3 with TRBJ1-6; D call uncertain. Trimming removed 0 bases from V and 8 bases from J, with 5 bases in between. CDR1 and CDR2 (germline): LGHNA, YSLEER. The CDR3 length is 13 residues. DNA for the CDR3: TGCGCCAGCAGCCAAGAAATGGATTCACCCCTCCACTTT. Translation gives CASSQEMDSPLHF.

This clone was detected only a few times. This chain connects TRBV2 to TRBJ2-3, with 15 bases matching TRBD2. V lost 6 bases and J lost 3; bases outside the gene matches: 10. This CDR3 comprises 18 residues. Germline V CDR1 and CDR2: SNHLY, FYNNEI. CDR3 in DNA: TGTGCCAGCAGCCTAGGACTAGCGGGGGGGTTCCGGACAGATACGCAGTATTTT. Its translation: CASSLGLAGGFRTDTQYF.